These T cell receptor beta chains were read from a single sample in a study of cytomegalovirus exposure and HLA in healthy donors. The table came from immunoSEQ multiplex PCR; TCRdb's copy has only in-frame clones and leaves some out. The sample lists 90,000 to 140,000 clones; under 85% were seen once. Source material: PBMCs. These receptors originate from a man aged 25-45 years in good health and CMV-seronegative. Both conserved end residues are part of each CDR3. D genes are given only for firm matches. Some rows have no size entry. The others give once, few or many, or a class for an expanded clone.

D,size,V,J,CDR3,DNA
TRBD1,-,TRBV6-6,TRBJ1-2,CASREQGAGGGYTF,TGTGCCAGCAGGGAACAGGGGGCTGGGGGTGGCTACACCTTC
-,once,TRBV5-1,TRBJ2-1,CASSLAVQAGNEQFF,TGCGCCAGCAGCTTGGCCGTGCAGGCGGGGAATGAGCAGTTCTTC
TRBD2,-,TRBV4-3,TRBJ2-1,CASSQGVAGANEQFF,TGCGCCAGCAGCCAAGGTGTAGCGGGGGCCAATGAGCAGTTCTTC
TRBD2,-,TRBV7-9,TRBJ2-1,CASNGGYNEQFF,TGTGCCAGCAACGGGGGGTACAATGAGCAGTTCTTC
-,-,TRBV30,TRBJ2-7,CAWTDSRRYEQYF,TGTGCCTGGACGGACTCACGACGCTACGAGCAGTACTTC
TRBD2,-,TRBV10-3,TRBJ2-5,CAISISGRETQYF,TGTGCCATCAGCATTAGCGGGAGAGAGACCCAGTACTTC
-,-,TRBV19,TRBJ1-5,CASSIFGSGASNQPQHF,TGTGCCAGTAGTATTTTTGGGTCAGGGGCTAGCAATCAGCCCCAGCATTTT
TRBD2,-,TRBV6-6,TRBJ2-1,CASRDLSGASYNEQFF,TGTGCCAGCAGGGATTTAAGCGGGGCCTCCTACAATGAGCAGTTCTTC
-,-,TRBV28,TRBJ2-7,CASSSFGGNTYEQYF,TGTGCCAGCAGTTCCTTCGGAGGGAATACCTACGAGCAGTACTTC
TRBD2,-,TRBV28,TRBJ2-7,CASSSPSGGSYEQYF,TGTGCCAGCAGTTCTCCTAGCGGGGGCTCCTACGAGCAGTACTTC
-,few,TRBV28,TRBJ1-1,CASSLGPVGTEAFF,TGTGCCAGCAGTTTAGGGCCAGTTGGGACTGAAGCTTTCTTT
-,-,TRBV5-4,TRBJ2-3,CASSLARGGDTQYF,TGTGCCAGCAGCTTGGCAAGGGGTGGGGATACGCAGTATTTT